This T cell receptor beta chain was recorded in a study of T cells in Graves' hyperthyroidism and ophthalmopathy. Study details: Peripheral blood was collected at initial diagnosis, before any treatment.

CDR3 length: 14 residues. The germline CDR1 and CDR2 sequences are MDHEN and SYDVKM. V was trimmed by 1 base and J by 1 base, leaving 7 bases between them. Overall study findings and caveats: A 13 V-J signature model discriminated ophthalmopathy versus stable hyperthyroidism.

Of note for this clonotype: Its target is unknown.

Uncontrolled infection, other autoimmune disease, pregnancy or lactation led to exclusion. The source material, RNA transcripts, was used to amplify TCR beta CDR3 regions. The primer set for the first-round RT-PCR of the TCR CDR3 was HTBI. TCRdb re-analysed the multiplex PCR reads in MiXCR, keeping a single row per CDR3 protein. The table records hundreds of thousands of distinct CDR3 sequences, about 15% of them present only once. The receptor was derived from a woman between 55 and 75 years old with Graves' ophthalmopathy. The chain joins TRBV28 to TRBJ2-5; D is ambiguous. The sequencing sample was made of blood. The CDR3 DNA is TGTGCCAGCAGTTTATTGTCGCGCCAAGAGACCCAGTACTTC. Its translation is CASSLLSRQETQYF.